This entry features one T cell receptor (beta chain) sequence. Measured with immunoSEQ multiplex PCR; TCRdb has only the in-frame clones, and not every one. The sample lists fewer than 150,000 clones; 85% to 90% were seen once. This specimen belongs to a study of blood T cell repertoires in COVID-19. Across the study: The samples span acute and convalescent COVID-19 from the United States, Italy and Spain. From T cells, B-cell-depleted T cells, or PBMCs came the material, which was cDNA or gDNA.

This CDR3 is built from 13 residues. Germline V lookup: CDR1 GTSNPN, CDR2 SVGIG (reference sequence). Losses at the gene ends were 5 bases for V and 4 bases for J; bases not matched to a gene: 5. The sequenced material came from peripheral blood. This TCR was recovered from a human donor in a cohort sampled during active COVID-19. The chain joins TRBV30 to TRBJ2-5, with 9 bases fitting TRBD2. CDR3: CAWGLALGETQYF. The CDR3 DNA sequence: TGTGCCTGGGGACTAGCGCTCGGAGAGACCCAGTACTTC.